This T cell receptor (beta chain) came from a study of T cell responses to AZD1222 COVID-19 vaccine. Study-level points and caveats: Baseline antibody screening turned up just a handful of seropositive AZD1222 recipients. Vaccine-associated CD4 TCRs spanned spike, dominant at 160-218 and 743-854.

With regard to this clone: Its target is not known.

Clones were sequenced by immunoSEQ multiplex PCR, and TCRdb holds only the in-frame ones, with some missing. In the table there are around 160,000 clones, 85% to 90% of which are singletons. The germline gives CDR1 GTSNPN, CDR2 SVGIG (reference sequence). Trimming stripped 5 bases from V and 0 bases from J, with 8 bases between. This CDR3 has 13 residues. This sequence originates from an adult in good health. Sequences were derived from peripheral blood, sampled on day 0 of AZD1222 vaccination. The rearrangement links TRBV30 to TRBJ1-5; D call uncertain. The CDR3 DNA sequence: TGTGCCTGGGCCGAAGATAGCAATCAGCCCCAGCATTTT. It encodes CAWAEDSNQPQHF.